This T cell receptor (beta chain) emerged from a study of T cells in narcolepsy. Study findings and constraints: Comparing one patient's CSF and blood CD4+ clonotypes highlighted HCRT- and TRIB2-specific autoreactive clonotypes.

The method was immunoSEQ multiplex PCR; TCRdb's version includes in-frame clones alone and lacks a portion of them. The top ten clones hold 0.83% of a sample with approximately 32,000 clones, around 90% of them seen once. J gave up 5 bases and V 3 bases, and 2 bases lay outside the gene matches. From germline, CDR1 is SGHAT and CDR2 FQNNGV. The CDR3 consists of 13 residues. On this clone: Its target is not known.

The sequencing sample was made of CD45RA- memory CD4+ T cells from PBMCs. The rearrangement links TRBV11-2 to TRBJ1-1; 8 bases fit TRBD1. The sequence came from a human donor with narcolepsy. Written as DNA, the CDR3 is TGTGCCAGCAGCTTTCAGGGGGCGACTGAAGCTTTCTTT. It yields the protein CASSFQGATEAFF. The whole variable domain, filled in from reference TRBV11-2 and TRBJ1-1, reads EAGVAQSPRYKIIEKRQSVAFWCNPISGHATLYWYQQILGQGPKLLIQFQNNGVVDDSQLPKDRFSAERLKGVDSTLKIQPAKLEDSAVYLCASSFQGATEAFFGQGTRLTVV.